The 2 T cell receptor beta chains below all came from one sample that was sequenced in a study of cytomegalovirus exposure and HLA in healthy donors. 60 Vbeta and 13 Jbeta primers were used in PCR. Only in-frame clones appear in the TCRdb table, and some are missing; sequencing was by immunoSEQ multiplex PCR. This table holds some 83,000 clones, less than 85% found once. Sequenced material: PBMCs. These receptors were obtained from a man aged 60 to 75 in good health and CMV-seronegative.

The chain carries TRBV5-1 and TRBJ2-2; TRBD1 is a possible D gene (5 bases). Deletions cut 2 bases from V and 5 bases from J, with 16 bases between. Germline CDR1 is SGHRS and CDR2 is YFSETQ. The CDR3 spans 16 residues. CDR3 sequence reads: CASSFQGFEGTGELFF. The CDR3 nucleotides read TGCGCCAGCAGCTTCCAGGGATTCGAAGGGACCGGGGAGCTGTTTTTT.

This clone was observed a few times. An end of the junction differs from the germline gene, which may be a read error. The CDR3 DNA is TGTGCTAGCAGCTCCCTAGCGGGGGGTGTAAATGAGCAGTTCTTC. Its translation: CASSSLAGGVNEQFF. The chain couples TRBV7-7 to TRBJ2-1; 11 bases fit TRBD2. The CDR3 totals 15 residues. CDR1 is SSHAT and CDR2 is FNYEAQ in the germline V gene (reference sequence).